This record looks at one T cell receptor beta chain sequence and its context. What it recognizes is unknown. The data stem from a study of shared clonotypes between healthy human individuals. CDR1 is MDHEN and CDR2 is SYDVKM in the germline V gene. The CDR3 covers 16 residues. V was pared by 8 bases and J by 4 bases, with 14 bases of the junction left unmatched. Measured with immunoSEQ multiplex PCR; TCRdb has only the in-frame clones, and not every one. The table shows some 500,000 clones, with less than 96% occurring only once. General study points: Rarefaction analysis demonstrated incomplete sorted-subset sequencing notwithstanding large depth. The study found 4.5% to 5% of naive CD4 clonotypes shared across a few donors.

V is TRBV28 and J is TRBJ2-3, with 8 bases that match TRBD2. Sequenced: naive CD4+ T cells sorted from blood. The sample's subset: CD45RA+ positively selected. This receptor was obtained from a woman in her twenties or thirties in good health. The CDR3 sequence: CASWPSGLVTADTQYF. The DNA for the CDR3 is TGTGCCAGCTGGCCTAGCGGGTTGGTCACCGCAGATACGCAGTATTTT. Supplemented by reference TRBV28 and TRBJ2-3, the full variable domain reads DVKVTQSSRYLVKRTGEKVFLECVQDMDHENMFWYRQDPGLGLRLIYFSYDVKMKEKGDIPEGYSVSREKKERFSLILESASTNQTSMYLCASWPSGLVTADTQYFGPGTRLTVL.